This passage covers 2 T cell receptor beta chains from one sample sequenced in a study of T cell responses to AZD1222 COVID-19 vaccine. This table comes from immunoSEQ multiplex PCR, and its TCRdb copy is limited to in-frame clones, with some not included. The table has about 64,000 clones, just over 90% seen once; the top ten hold approximately 6.3%. This material consisted of peripheral blood, taken 28 days after the second dose of the MenACWY control vaccine. Receptor source: an adult who received the MenACWY meningococcal vaccine as a control.

This clone appeared once. The CDR3 DNA follows: TGCGCCAGCAGCTTGGCCCAGGAGACCTACGAGCAGTACTTC. It is translated as CASSLAQETYEQYF. This rearrangement joins TRBV5-1 to TRBJ2-7; D call uncertain. This CDR3 is built from 14 residues. Germline CDR1 SGHRS, CDR2 YFSETQ. V lost 0 bases and J 2 bases, leaving 9 bases between the germline ends.

Turning to this clone: The CDR3 end shows no conserved phenylalanine or tryptophan, and so a read error is likely. No DNA is shown, since the ends of the CDR3 on it are uncertain; the CDR3 is the one TCRdb lists. J is TRBJ2-7 and V is TRBV6-5; TRBD2, as called in the table, went unchecked against the DNA. Germline V CDR1 and CDR2: MNHEY, SVGAGI. The CDR3 is 12 residues long, ends included. The CDR3 sequence is CASSYYPRRVCI.